This TCR beta chain originates from a study of T cells after yellow fever vaccination. As regards this clonotype: Its specificity is unknown.

Trimming cost V 0 bases and J 8 bases, with 16 bases left between them. This CDR3 has 15 residues. The germline CDR1 and CDR2 sequences are LGHNA and YSLEER. Study-level points and caveats: Only a small proportion of the clonotypes turned up in both the CD4 and the CD8 compartments, likely arising from convergent recombination.

Each CDR3 protein gets one entry after TCRdb re-called the 5' RACE reads with MiXCR. Of roughly 310,000 distinct CDR3 sequences listed, more than 8.5% are singletons. This TCR was recovered from a man aged 18 to 30 who received the YFV17D yellow fever vaccine. This chain joins TRBV4-3 and TRBJ1-1, with D uncertain. The sample was PBMCs, taken on the day of the first yellow fever vaccination. The CDR3 here is CASSQDHSDPREAFF. Written as DNA, the CDR3 is TGCGCCAGCAGCCAAGATCACAGCGACCCCAGGGAAGCTTTCTTT.